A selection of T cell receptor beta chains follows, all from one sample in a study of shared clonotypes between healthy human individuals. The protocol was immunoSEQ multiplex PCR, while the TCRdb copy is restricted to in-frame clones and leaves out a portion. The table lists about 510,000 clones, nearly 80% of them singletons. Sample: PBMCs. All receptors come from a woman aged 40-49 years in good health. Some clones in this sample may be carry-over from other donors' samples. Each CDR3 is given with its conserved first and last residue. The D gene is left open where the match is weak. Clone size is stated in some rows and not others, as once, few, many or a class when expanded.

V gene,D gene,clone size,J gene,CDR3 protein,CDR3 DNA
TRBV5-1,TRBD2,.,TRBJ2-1,CASSLLASGSGVNEQFF,TGCGCCAGCAGCTTGTTGGCTAGCGGGAGTGGTGTCAATGAGCAGTTCTTC
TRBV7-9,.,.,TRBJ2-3,CASSLVRGARDTQYF,TGTGCCAGCAGCTTAGTGCGGGGAGCTCGGGATACGCAGTATTTT
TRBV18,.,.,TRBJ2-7,CASSPPSRSHEQYF,TGTGCCAGCTCACCACCGTCGAGGTCCCACGAGCAGTACTTC
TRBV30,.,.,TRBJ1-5,CAWSLSSAGGTQHF,TGTGCCTGGAGTCTCTCGTCCGCGGGGGGGACCCAGCATTTT
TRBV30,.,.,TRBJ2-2,CAWWSSWTGELFF,TGTGCCTGGTGGTCTAGCTGGACCGGGGAGCTGTTTTTT
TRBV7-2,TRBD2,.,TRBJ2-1,CASTLAGSYNEQFF,TGTGCCAGCACCCTAGCGGGCTCATACAATGAGCAGTTCTTC
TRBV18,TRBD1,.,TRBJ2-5,CASSPPGGLRETQYF,TGTGCCAGCTCACCTCCAGGGGGCCTTCGGGAGACCCAGTACTTC
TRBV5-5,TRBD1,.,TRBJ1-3,CASSPGTGISGNTIYF,TGTGCCAGCAGCCCGGGGACAGGGATCTCTGGAAACACCATATATTTT
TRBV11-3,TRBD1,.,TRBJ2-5,CASSVSEGAWETQYF,TGTGCCAGCAGCGTCAGTGAGGGGGCCTGGGAGACCCAGTACTTC
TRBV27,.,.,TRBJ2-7,CATSFSAGTSYEQYF,TGTGCCACCAGTTTCTCGGCAGGGACCTCCTACGAGCAGTACTTC
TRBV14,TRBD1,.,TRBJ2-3,CASSRSTGAGTDTQYF,TGTGCCAGCAGCCGATCGACAGGGGCGGGCACAGATACGCAGTATTTT
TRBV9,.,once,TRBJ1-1,CASSVDRWDTEAFF,TGTGCCAGCAGCGTAGACAGGTGGGACACTGAAGCTTTCTTT
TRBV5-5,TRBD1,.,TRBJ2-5,CASTLGTAQETQYF,TGTGCCAGCACCCTTGGGACAGCCCAAGAGACCCAGTACTTC
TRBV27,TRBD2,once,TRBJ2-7,CASSLNGLVRDYEQYF,TGTGCCAGCAGTTTGAACGGACTAGTGAGGGACTACGAGCAGTACTTC
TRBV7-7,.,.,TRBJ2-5,CASSKTTGTQAGAQYF,TGTGCTAGCAGCAAAACTACCGGGACCCAAGCCGGGGCCCAGTACTTC
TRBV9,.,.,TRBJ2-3,CASSARRTSTDTQYF,TGTGCCAGCAGCGCCCGGCGGACTTCCACAGATACGCAGTATTTT
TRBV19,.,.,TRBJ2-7,CASTMTYGGLSYEQYF,TGTGCCAGTACCATGACTTATGGGGGACTCAGCTACGAGCAGTACTTC
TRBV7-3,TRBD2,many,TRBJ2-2,CASSQLAGGLNTGELFF,TGTGCCAGCAGCCAACTAGCGGGAGGCCTGAACACCGGGGAGCTGTTTTTT
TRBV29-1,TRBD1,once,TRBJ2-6,CSVLGTGIFAGANVLTF,TGCAGCGTTTTGGGGACAGGGATATTCGCGGGGGCCAACGTCCTGACTTTC
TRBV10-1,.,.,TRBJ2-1,CASSGGGPISGEQFF,TGCGCCAGCAGTGGCGGAGGGCCGATTAGCGGTGAGCAGTTCTTC
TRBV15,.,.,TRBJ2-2,CATSSQGGFDTGELFF,TGTGCCACCAGCAGTCAGGGGGGGTTTGACACCGGGGAGCTGTTTTTT
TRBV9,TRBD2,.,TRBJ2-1,CASSVSTSGVAYNEQFF,TGTGCCAGCAGCGTAAGTACTAGCGGGGTGGCCTACAATGAGCAGTTCTTC
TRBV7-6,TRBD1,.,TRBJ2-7,CASSLLQGATFEQYF,TGTGCCAGCAGTCTCCTACAGGGGGCAACGTTTGAGCAGTACTTC
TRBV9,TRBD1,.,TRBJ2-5,CASSATGAPETQYF,TGTGCCAGCAGCGCTACAGGGGCCCCAGAGACCCAGTACTTC
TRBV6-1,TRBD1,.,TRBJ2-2,CASSVDRGTGELFF,TGTGCCAGCAGTGTGGACAGGGGGACCGGGGAGCTGTTTTTT
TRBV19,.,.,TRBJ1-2,CASSKDRWDRGYTF,TGTGCCAGTAGTAAAGACAGGTGGGATCGGGGCTACACCTTC
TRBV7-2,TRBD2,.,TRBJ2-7,CASSSTGGYEQYF,TGTGCCAGCAGCTCTACGGGGGGCTACGAGCAGTACTTC
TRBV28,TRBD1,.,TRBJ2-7,CASSFSGTGVAEQYF,TGTGCCAGCAGTTTCAGTGGGACAGGGGTTGCCGAGCAGTACTTC
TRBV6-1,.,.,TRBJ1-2,CASSEALRGGGYTF,TGTGCCAGCAGTGAAGCGCTGAGGGGAGGTGGCTACACCTTC
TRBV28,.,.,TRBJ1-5,CASSSGLRGSNQPQHF,TGTGCCAGCAGTTCAGGGTTAAGGGGTAGCAATCAGCCCCAGCATTTT
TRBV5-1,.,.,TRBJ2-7,CASSPQASYEQYF,TGCGCCAGCAGTCCTCAAGCCTCCTACGAGCAGTACTTC
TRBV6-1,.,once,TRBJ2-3,CASSPDRDGTQYF,TGTGCCAGCAGTCCCGACCGGGACGGTACGCAGTATTTT
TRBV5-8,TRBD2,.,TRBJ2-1,CASSLLVAGLYNEQFF,TGTGCCAGCAGCTTGTTAGTAGCGGGACTTTACAATGAGCAGTTCTTC
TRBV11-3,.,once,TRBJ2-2,CASSLNQGVTGELFF,TGTGCCAGCAGCTTAAACCAGGGAGTTACCGGGGAGCTGTTTTTT
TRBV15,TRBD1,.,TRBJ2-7,CATSRDGQGSHEQYF,TGTGCCACCAGCAGAGATGGACAGGGATCCCACGAGCAGTACTTC
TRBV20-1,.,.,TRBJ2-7,CSASRTSEQYF,TGCAGTGCTTCCCGGACAAGCGAGCAGTACTTC
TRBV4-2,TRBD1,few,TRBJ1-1,CASSQESAGGVDTEAFF,TGTGCCAGCAGCCAAGAAAGTGCAGGGGGGGTCGACACTGAAGCTTTCTTT
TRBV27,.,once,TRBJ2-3,CASSQLGRTRTDTQYF,TGTGCCAGCAGTCAACTCGGACGGACCCGCACAGATACGCAGTATTTT
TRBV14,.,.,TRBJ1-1,CASSQDEGRNTEAFF,TGTGCCAGCAGCCAAGATGAGGGGAGGAACACTGAAGCTTTCTTT
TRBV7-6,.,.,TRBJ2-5,CASSAQETQYF,TGTGCCAGCAGCGCTCAAGAGACCCAGTACTTC
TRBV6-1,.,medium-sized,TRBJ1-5,CASAPEGGVQPQHF,TGTGCCAGCGCCCCCGAGGGGGGGGTTCAGCCCCAGCATTTT
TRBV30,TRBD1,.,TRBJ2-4,CAWGTGTGIQYF,TGTGCCTGGGGGACAGGGACGGGCATTCAGTACTTC
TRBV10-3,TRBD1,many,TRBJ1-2,CAISDKVATGDYGYTF,TGTGCCATCAGTGACAAAGTTGCGACAGGGGACTATGGCTACACCTTC
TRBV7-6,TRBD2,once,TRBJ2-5,CASSRRLAGSTGLQETQYF,TGTGCCAGCAGCCGACGACTAGCGGGTTCGACGGGGTTACAAGAGACCCAGTACTTC
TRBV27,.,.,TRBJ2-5,CASRPFFSMWTQYF,TGTGCCAGCAGGCCCTTCTTTTCTATGTGGACCCAGTACTTC
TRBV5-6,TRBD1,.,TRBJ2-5,CASSQTGQGLQETQYF,TGTGCCAGCAGCCAAACTGGACAGGGCTTGCAAGAGACCCAGTACTTC